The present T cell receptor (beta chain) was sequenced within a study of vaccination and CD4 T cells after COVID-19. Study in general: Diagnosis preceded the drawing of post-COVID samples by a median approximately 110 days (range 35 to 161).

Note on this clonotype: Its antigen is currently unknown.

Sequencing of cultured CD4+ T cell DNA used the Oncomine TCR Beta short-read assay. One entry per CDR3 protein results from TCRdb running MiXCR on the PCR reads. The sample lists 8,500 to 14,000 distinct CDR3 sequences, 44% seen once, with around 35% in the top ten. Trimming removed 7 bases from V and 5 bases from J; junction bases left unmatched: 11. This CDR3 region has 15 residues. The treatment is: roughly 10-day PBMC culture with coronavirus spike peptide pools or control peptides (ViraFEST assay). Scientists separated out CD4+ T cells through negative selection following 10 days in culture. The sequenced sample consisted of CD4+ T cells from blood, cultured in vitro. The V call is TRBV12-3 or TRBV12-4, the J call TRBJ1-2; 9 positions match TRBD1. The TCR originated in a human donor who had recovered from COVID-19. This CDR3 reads CASTQGTGGRYGYTF. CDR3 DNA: TGTGCCAGCACCCAAGGAACAGGGGGCAGGTATGGCTACACCTTC.